The 18 T cell receptor beta chains below come from one sample, sequenced in a study of blood T cells in healthy people across ages. It was with a sample-barcoded 5' primer and a J-beta primer mix that a second PCR of roughly 7 to 12 cycles was run. Each CDR3 protein is one row after TCRdb ran MiXCR on the 5' RACE reads. The sample yields roughly 800,000 distinct CDR3 sequences, approximately 25% seen once. The same specimen was also included in a second study, on T cells of mothers and their children.

The sample consisted of blood. The receptor set was obtained from a boy aged 10-17 years in good health.

The rearrangement uses TRBV18 and TRBJ2-5, with D perhaps being TRBD1 or TRBD2 (5 bases each). The J call is in doubt because the DNA end fits TRBJ2-7 better. The CDR3 sequence is 14 residues long. Germline values: CDR1 KGHSH, CDR2 LQKENI. Written as DNA, the CDR3 is TGTGCCAGCTCACCGGGGGACGGTTCCTACGAGCAGTACTTC. Translated, it gives CASSPGDGSYEQYF.

The chain is built from TRBV20-1 and TRBJ2-3; 12 positions agree with TRBD2. The germline V gene encodes CDR1 DFQATT and CDR2 SNEGSKA (reference sequence). J was trimmed by 2 bases and V by 1 base; bases with no gene match: 16. The CDR3 runs to 20 residues. This CDR3 is CSARAPLLAGGSRYTDTQYF. As DNA, the CDR3 is TGCAGTGCTAGAGCCCCTCTACTAGCGGGGGGCTCCAGATACACAGATACGCAGTATTTT.

This clonotype has only a few counts. The chain joins TRBV21-1 to TRBJ2-1; the table calls TRBD1, which could not be checked here. TRBV21-1 is reported as a pseudogene. The CDR3 has 17 residues. CDR3 nucleotides: TGTGCCAGCAGCAAAGCCCCCCAGGAGAGCTCCTACAATGAGCAGTTCTTC. Its protein is CASSKAPQESSYNEQFF.

This clonotype was detected only a few times. The gene calls are TRBV7-3 and TRBJ2-5; D remains unclear. Looked up from germline, CDR1 is SGHTA and CDR2 is FQGTGA. The CDR3 extends over 13 amino acids. Trimming removed 5 bases at V and 0 bases at J, with 7 bases between. The CDR3 reads CASSQLNQETQYF. The CDR3 nucleotides read TGTGCCAGCAGCCAACTAAACCAAGAGACCCAGTACTTC. The full variable domain, in which reference TRBV7-3 and TRBJ2-5 provide the parts outside the CDR3, is GAGVSQTPSNKVTEKGKYVELRCDPISGHTALYWYRQSLGQGPEFLIYFQGTGAADDSGLPNDRFFAVRPEGSVSTLKIQRTERGDSAVYLCASSQLNQETQYFGPGTRLLVL.

The gene calls are TRBV12-3 or TRBV12-4 and TRBJ2-6; TRBD1 matches at 7 bases. Trimming removed 6 bases from V and 0 bases from J; junction bases left unmatched: 8. The CDR3 consists of 17 residues. In nucleotides, the CDR3 is TGTGCCAGCAGAGAGACAGGGCATAGCTCTGGGGCCAACGTCCTGACTTTC. Its translation: CASRETGHSSGANVLTF.

The V gene is TRBV29-1, the J gene TRBJ2-1, with a tentative D call TRBD1 (5 bases). Per the germline V gene, CDR1 is SQVTM and CDR2 is ANQGSEA. The CDR3 is 15 residues long. With 4 bases removed from V and 0 bases from J, the gap between germline ends came to 13 bases. The CDR3 loop reads CSVGADTSSYNEQFF. The CDR3 nucleotides read TGCAGCGTTGGGGCGGACACTTCCTCCTACAATGAGCAGTTCTTC.

The chain carries TRBV3-1 and TRBJ2-1; 14 bases line up with TRBD2. There are 18 residues in the CDR3. V trimming: 3 bases; J trimming: 0 bases; junction bases outside the gene matches: 4. Germline loops: CDR1 LGHDT, CDR2 YNNKEL (reference sequence). CDR3 nucleotide sequence: TGTGCCAGCAGCCAGACTAGCGGGAGGGAGAGCTCCTACAATGAGCAGTTCTTC. It is translated as CASSQTSGRESSYNEQFF.

V gene TRBV4-2 combines with J gene TRBJ2-1, with TRBD2 identical over 9 bases. The CDR3 is 15 residues long. V gave up 1 base and J gave up 4 bases; unmatched junction bases: 2. Germline CDR1 is LGHNA and CDR2 is YNFKEQ. CDR3 coding DNA: TGTGCCAGCAGCCAAGCGGCGGGGGGGTACAATGAGCAGTTCTTC. This codes for CASSQAAGGYNEQFF.

This clonotype was counted a few times. V gene TRBV11-2 combines with J gene TRBJ2-3; 10 bases are a match to TRBD2. After removal of 8 bases from V and 2 bases from J, the junction contained 7 bases not matched to a gene. Germline CDR1 is SGHAT and CDR2 is FQNNGV. The CDR3 consists of 15 residues. This chain's CDR3 is CASGPGLANTDTQYF. For the CDR3, the DNA is TGTGCCAGCGGACCGGGACTAGCGAACACAGATACGCAGTATTTT.

In regard to this clonotype: The junction and the germline gene differ at one end; a read error may be behind it. This rearrangement joins TRBV27 to TRBJ2-5; D is ambiguous. This CDR3 has 13 residues. Germline lookup yields CDR1 MNHEY and CDR2 SMNVEV (reference sequence). CDR3 DNA: TGTGCCAGCAGTTTAGGGTCCCAAGAGACCCAGCACTTC. It yields the protein CASSLGSQETQHF.

The J gene is TRBJ2-5, the V gene TRBV6-5, with 9 bases lining up with TRBD1. The CDR3 runs to 17 residues. Germline CDR1 MNHEY, CDR2 SVGAGI. V shed 0 bases, J shed 4 bases, and the junction held 9 bases outside the gene matches. Here the CDR3 DNA reads TGTGCCAGCAGTTACTCCCGACAGGGGGTGGAAGGAGAGACCCAGTACTTC. Encoded protein: CASSYSRQGVEGETQYF.

This chain uses TRBV12-3 or TRBV12-4 with TRBJ1-4, with 8 bases identical to TRBD1. V was clipped by 5 bases and J by 7 bases; unmatched bases: 9. CDR3 length: 15 amino acids. For the CDR3, the DNA is TGTGCCAGCAGTACCCTGGGAGACAGGGGTGAAAAACTGTTTTTT. Its protein product is CASSTLGDRGEKLFF.

This clonotype was counted only a few times. A read error is likely, as this CDR3 ends without the conserved phenylalanine or tryptophan. V usage is TRBV20-1 and J usage is TRBJ2-5; tentative D call: TRBD2 (5 bases). CDR1 is DFQATT and CDR2 is SNEGSKA in the germline V gene (reference sequence). CDR3 size: 14 residues. The V end was cut by 0 bases, the J end by 6 bases, with 14 bases between. CDR3 in amino acids: CSARDEHGGQTQYL. The CDR3 coding sequence is TGCAGTGCTAGAGATGAACACGGCGGGCAGACCCAGTACCTC.

The chain couples TRBV6-1 to TRBJ2-7; the D is unclear. Germline CDR1 MNHNS, CDR2 SASEGT. The germline V and J ends were trimmed by 8 bases and 9 bases, with 14 bases remaining between them. The CDR3 covers 11 residues. The CDR3 region has the DNA TGTGCCAGCGATTCGCAGGCCCCGCAGTACTTC. Protein sequence: CASDSQAPQYF.

This clonotype has more than one count but fewer than ten. The chain has TRBV27 and TRBJ2-7, with 9 bases that match TRBD1. Per the germline V gene, CDR1 is MNHEY and CDR2 is SMNVEV (reference sequence). V lost 5 bases to trimming and J lost 3 bases; unmatched junction nucleotides: 8. CDR3 size: 15 residues. The CDR3 reads CASSPSRTGDYEQYF. The CDR3 nucleotides read TGTGCCAGCAGTCCTTCACGGACAGGGGACTACGAGCAGTACTTC.

The chain employs TRBV25-1 and TRBJ1-6; 7 nucleotides agree with TRBD1. The V gene's germline CDR1 is MGHDK and CDR2 SYGVNS. This CDR3 is built from 15 residues. Losses at the gene ends were 4 bases for V and 8 bases for J; bases not matched to a gene: 8. The CDR3 reads CASSVTGASDSPLHF. As DNA, the CDR3 is TGTGCCAGCAGTGTAACAGGGGCCAGTGATTCACCCCTCCACTTT.

The chain has TRBV2 and TRBJ2-7; TRBD1 or TRBD2 may be the D gene (5 bases each). Germline V gene lookup returns CDR1 SNHLY and CDR2 FYNNEI. The CDR3 has 14 amino acids. V lost 3 bases and J lost 2, with 11 bases in between. The CDR3 DNA is TGTGCCAGCAGTGACGGGACGGATCCCTACGAGCAGTACTTC. It yields the protein CASSDGTDPYEQYF.

This clonotype showed up just a few times. This sequence joins TRBV11-2 and TRBJ2-1; 11 nucleotides match TRBD1. The CDR3 loop spans 16 amino acids. Germline V gene lookup returns CDR1 SGHAT and CDR2 FQNNGV. Trimming removed 8 bases from V and 7 bases from J; junction bases left unmatched: 13. The CDR3 sequence: CASGLIGQGANNEQFF. In DNA form, the CDR3 reads TGTGCCAGCGGCCTGATAGGACAGGGGGCCAATAATGAGCAGTTCTTC.